Listed below are T cell receptor beta chains from one sample, sequenced in a study of regulatory T cells in long-lasting Graves disease. TCRdb analysed the multiplex PCR reads with MiXCR anew, one entry per CDR3 protein. The sample has some 240,000 distinct CDR3 sequences; 15% to 20% are singletons. Another study also made use of these data, one on T cells in Graves' hyperthyroidism and ophthalmopathy.

Sequencing was performed on peripheral blood mononuclear cells (PBMCs), taken at new diagnosis, from a patient treated with antithyroid drugs. The receptors derive from a woman in her 30s with Graves disease. The CDR3 runs from the conserved cysteine through the conserved F or W. D genes are given only for firm matches. Clone size, where shown, is once, few, many, or a class for clones that have expanded.

J | size | V | D | CDR3 | DNA
TRBJ2-7 | NA | TRBV30 | NA | CAWSVPLLDEQYF | TGTGCCTGGAGTGTACCCCTTCTGGACGAGCAGTACTTC
TRBJ2-3 | many | TRBV18 | NA | CASSPLVDTQYF | TGTGCCAGCTCACCACTGGTTGATACGCAGTATTTT
TRBJ2-2 | many | TRBV6-1 | TRBD1 | CASPGDRVTGELFF | TGTGCCAGCCCGGGGGACAGGGTGACCGGGGAGCTGTTTTTT
TRBJ2-1 | many | TRBV12-3/TRBV12-4 | NA | CASSFFGAASISSYNEQFF | TGTGCCAGCAGTTTTTTCGGGGCCGCAAGTATAAGCTCCTACAATGAGCAGTTCTTC
TRBJ1-2 | many | TRBV11-2 | TRBD1 | CASSYRKGQGAVYGYTF | TGTGCCAGCAGCTATCGTAAGGGACAGGGGGCGGTCTATGGCTACACCTTC
TRBJ2-1 | many | TRBV20-1 | TRBD1 | CSANRDSRTVHNEQFF | TGCAGTGCTAACCGGGACAGCCGAACGGTACACAATGAGCAGTTCTTC
TRBJ2-2 | many | TRBV6-5 | TRBD1 | CASSSLQGAYGELFF | TGTGCCAGCAGTTCCTTGCAGGGGGCTTACGGGGAGCTGTTTTTT
TRBJ2-2 | many | TRBV3-1 | NA | CASSHSVTGELFF | TGTGCCAGCAGCCATTCAGTAACCGGGGAGCTGTTTTTT
TRBJ2-1 | many | TRBV25-1 | NA | CASSESRTIYNEQFF | TGTGCCAGCAGTGAATCGAGAACTATATACAATGAGCAGTTCTTC
TRBJ1-1 | NA | TRBV11-1 | NA | CASSLAIGGDTEAFF | TGTGCCAGCAGCTTAGCCATCGGCGGGGACACTGAAGCTTTCTTT
TRBJ2-7 | many | TRBV20-1 | NA | CSASIDPRDEYEQYF | TGCAGTGCTAGTATTGACCCCCGAGACGAGTACGAGCAGTACTTC
TRBJ2-2 | few | TRBV6-4 | TRBD2 | CASSAGLAGAGELFF | TGTGCCAGCAGTGCAGGCCTAGCGGGAGCTGGGGAGCTGTTTTTT
TRBJ2-3 | many | TRBV27 | TRBD2 | CASSYISPSGSWVSTDTQYF | TGTGCCAGCAGTTACATAAGTCCTAGCGGGAGTTGGGTGAGCACAGATACGCAGTATTTT
TRBJ2-7 | many | TRBV6-1 | NA | CASQAVYEQYF | TGTGCCAGCCAGGCCGTTTACGAGCAGTACTTC